The 5 T cell receptor beta chains below were found in one sample sequenced in a study of vaccination effects on CD4 cells after COVID-19. Following a roughly 11-day culture, CD4+ T cells were purified. Everyone in the study got two shots of either the BNT162b2 or mRNA-1273 vaccine. Sequenced by immunoSEQ multiplex PCR; TCRdb stores in-frame clones only, minus some. The profile covers 45,000 to 55,000 clones, with roughly 72% appearing a single time and around 6.3% taken by the ten largest. Their antigen targets remain unknown. Source: CD4+ T cells from PBMCs cultured without peptide, taken after COVID-19 vaccination. These TCRs come from a human donor who received a COVID-19 vaccine.

The rearrangement joins TRBV18 to TRBJ1-5, with D unresolved. Germline CDR1 is KGHSH and CDR2 is LQKENI. Trimming shortened V by 4 bases and J by 1 base, and 11 bases separated the two germline ends. This CDR3 comprises 15 residues. CDR3 loop: CASSLTSDSNQPQHF. The CDR3 DNA reads TGTGCCAGCTCACTTACGTCGGACAGCAATCAGCCCCAGCATTTT.

This clone was found a few times. The J gene is TRBJ1-1, the V gene TRBV9; a possible D gene is TRBD1 (5 bases). V gave up 0 bases and J gave up 1 base, with 13 bases separating them. The CDR3 is made up of 16 amino acids. From germline, CDR1 is SGDLS and CDR2 YYNGEE. As DNA, the CDR3 is TGTGCCAGCAGCGTAGGGAAAGGGGCGCAGAACACTGAAGCTTTCTTT. Amino acid sequence: CASSVGKGAQNTEAFF.

The rearrangement joins TRBV4-1 to TRBJ1-3; D may be TRBD1 (5 bases). The V end was cut by 3 bases, the J end by 0 bases, with 9 bases between. CDR3 length: 15 amino acids. CDR1 and CDR2 (germline): MGHRA, YSYEKL. CDR3: CASSQGQGSGNTIYF. CDR3 in DNA: TGCGCCAGCAGCCAGGGGCAGGGCTCTGGAAACACCATATATTTT.

The rearrangement joins TRBV19 to TRBJ1-6, with TRBD1 matching over 8 bases. Germline CDR1 reads LNHDA; CDR2 reads SQIVND (reference sequence). The CDR3 covers 14 residues. V shed 1 base, J shed 12 bases, and the junction held 5 bases outside the gene matches. The DNA of the CDR3 is TGTGCCAGTAGTATAGGGCAGGGGGCCGAACCCCTCCACTTT. This encodes CASSIGQGAEPLHF.

This clone was detected a few times. The chain combines TRBV30 with TRBJ2-5, with D unresolved. The CDR3 loop spans 13 amino acids. Trimming stripped 2 bases from V and 2 bases from J, with 9 bases between. CDR1 GTSNPN and CDR2 SVGIG come from the germline V gene (reference sequence). The CDR3: CAWSRRLQETQYF. The CDR3 DNA reads TGTGCCTGGAGTCGCAGGCTGCAAGAGACCCAGTACTTC.